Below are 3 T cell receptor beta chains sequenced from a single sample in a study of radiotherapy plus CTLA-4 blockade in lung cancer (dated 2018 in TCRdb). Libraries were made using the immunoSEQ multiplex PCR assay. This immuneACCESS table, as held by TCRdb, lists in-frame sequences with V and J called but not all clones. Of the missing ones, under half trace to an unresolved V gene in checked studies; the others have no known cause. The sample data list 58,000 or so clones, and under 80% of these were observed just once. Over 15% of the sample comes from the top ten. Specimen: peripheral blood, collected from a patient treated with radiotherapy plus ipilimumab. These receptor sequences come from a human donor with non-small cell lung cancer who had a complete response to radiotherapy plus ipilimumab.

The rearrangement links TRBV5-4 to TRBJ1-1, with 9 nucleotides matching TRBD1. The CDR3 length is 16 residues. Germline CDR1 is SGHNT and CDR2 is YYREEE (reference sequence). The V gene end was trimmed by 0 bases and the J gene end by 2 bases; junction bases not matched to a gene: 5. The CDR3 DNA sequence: TGTGCCAGCAGCTTGGCGTACAGGGGGCGAAACACTGAAGCTTTCTTT. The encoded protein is CASSLAYRGRNTEAFF.

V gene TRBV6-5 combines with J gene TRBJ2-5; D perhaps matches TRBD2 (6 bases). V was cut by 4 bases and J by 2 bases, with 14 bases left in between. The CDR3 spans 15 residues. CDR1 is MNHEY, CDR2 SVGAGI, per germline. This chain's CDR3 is CASSSLRDFQETQYF. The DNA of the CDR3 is TGTGCCAGCAGTTCCCTCCGGGACTTTCAAGAGACCCAGTACTTC.

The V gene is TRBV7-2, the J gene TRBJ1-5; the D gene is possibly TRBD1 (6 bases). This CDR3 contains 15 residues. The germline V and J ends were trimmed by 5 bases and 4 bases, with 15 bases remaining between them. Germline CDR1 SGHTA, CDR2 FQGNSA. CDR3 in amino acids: CASSPGRGGNQPQHF. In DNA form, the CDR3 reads TGTGCCAGCAGCCCAGGGAGGGGGGGGAATCAGCCCCAGCATTTT.